This entry concerns a single T cell receptor (beta chain). The CDR3 consists of 15 residues. V shed 2 bases, J shed 5 bases, and the junction held 7 bases outside the gene matches. Germline V gene lookup returns CDR1 SGHRS and CDR2 YFSETQ. These data originate in a study of blood T cell repertoires in COVID-19. Some clones are missing from TCRdb's copy, which holds only in-frame ones; the method was immunoSEQ multiplex PCR. The sample has just over 150,000 clones, around 93% seen once. Seattle patients were enrolled while actively infected and followed longitudinally. This TCR was recovered from a man under 40 with COVID-19, enrolled during active disease. The sequencing sample was made of peripheral blood. The rearrangement joins TRBV5-1 to TRBJ2-7, with 10 bases identical to TRBD2. The CDR3 spells CASSFLAGGFNEQYF. The CDR3 bases are TGCGCCAGCAGCTTTTTAGCGGGAGGTTTCAACGAGCAGTACTTC.